The T cell receptor (beta chain) under discussion was sequenced for a study of blood T cell repertoires in COVID-19. Per germline, CDR1 LNHNV and CDR2 YYDKDF (reference sequence). CDR3 length: 16 amino acids. V was pared by 0 bases and J by 4 bases, with 13 bases between. Seattle-derived patients entered the study during active infection and were followed longitudinally. The authors' processing: Quantification of nucleated cells was approximated via reference gene primer amplification. Assay: immunoSEQ multiplex PCR; the TCRdb copy retains only in-frame clones and omits some. D and trimming come from the DNA, and the V and J calls and clone size come from that table. Of some 180,000 clones listed, 80% to 90% are singletons.

This sequence originates from a woman aged 40 to 55 with COVID-19, enrolled during active disease. The chain carries TRBV15 and TRBJ1-5, with D unresolved. The specimen was peripheral blood. This chain's CDR3 is CATSRDRVGGNQPQHF. The CDR3, as DNA: TGTGCCACCAGCAGAGATCGGGTAGGAGGAAATCAGCCCCAGCATTTT.